A single sample gave rise to the 9 T cell receptor beta chains below, sequenced in a study of response to subunit inactivated influenza vaccine. TCRdb re-derived calls from the RT-PCR reads in MiXCR, one entry per CDR3 protein. The table includes hundreds of thousands of distinct CDR3 sequences, more than 15% detected once. Material: PBMCs from blood, obtained 11 to 12 days after vaccination. These receptors were obtained from a middle-aged man who received an inactivated influenza vaccine.

This clonotype turned up a few times. A much larger clonotype is one base distant, so this may be a read error. The CDR3: CASSDERNQPQHF. Written as DNA, the CDR3 is TGTGCCAGCAGTGACGAACGCAATCAGCCCCAGCATTTT. The rearrangement links TRBV2 to TRBJ1-5; D unclear. V dropped 3 bases and J dropped 2 bases, with 5 bases sitting between them. Germline assignment: CDR1 SNHLY and CDR2 FYNNEI. The CDR3 loop spans 13 amino acids.

V and J are TRBV5-5 and TRBJ1-4; D gene unclear. The V end lost 2 bases, the J end lost 7 bases, and 9 bases lay between the germline ends. Germline CDR1 and CDR2: SGHKS and YYEKEE (reference sequence). This CDR3 region has 13 residues. CDR3 bases: TGTGCCAGCAGCTTTGGCAGCCTTGAAAAACTGTTTTTT. It codes for CASSFGSLEKLFF.

Only a few counts were recorded for this clonotype. The chain has TRBV18 and TRBJ1-5; D is unclear. V lost 6 bases and J 10 bases, leaving 22 bases between the germline ends. The germline CDR1 and CDR2 sequences are KGHSH and LQKENI. CDR3 size: 15 residues. DNA of the CDR3: TGTGCCAGCTCGGTTAATGCCGGGGAGGGATCTCCCCAGCATTTT. This codes for CASSVNAGEGSPQHF.

This chain connects TRBV29-1 to TRBJ1-2; possible D gene TRBD1, 5 bases. This CDR3 comprises 14 residues. The V gene's germline CDR1 is SQVTM and CDR2 ANQGSEA. Trimming stripped 1 base from V and 4 bases from J, with 13 bases between. The CDR3 region is CSVEAGTIPYGYTF. In nucleotides, the CDR3 is TGCAGCGTTGAAGCCGGGACCATCCCCTATGGCTACACCTTC.

The V gene is TRBV11-2, the J gene TRBJ2-7; 9 positions agree with TRBD1. The CDR3 length is 16 residues. The trim removed 5 bases at V and 0 bases at J, leaving 8 bases unmatched. Germline V gene sequence: CDR1 SGHAT, CDR2 FQNNGV. CDR3 sequence: CASSALDRGFSYEQYF. CDR3 in DNA: TGTGCCAGCAGCGCATTGGACAGGGGCTTCTCCTACGAGCAGTACTTC.

This clonotype appeared a few times. The chain recombines TRBV10-3 with TRBJ1-2; 7 bases match TRBD1. The junction had 13 bases not matched to a gene; V was cut back by 4 bases and J by 5 bases. The V gene's germline CDR1 is ENHRY and CDR2 SYGVKD. This CDR3 has 16 residues. The CDR3 sequence is CAISGGTVGPLYGYTF. DNA of the CDR3: TGTGCCATCAGTGGGGGGACAGTTGGCCCCCTTTATGGCTACACCTTC.

V and J are TRBV5-1 and TRBJ2-1; D call uncertain. Trimming stripped 4 bases from V and 5 bases from J, with 10 bases between. The CDR3 totals 13 residues. The germline V gene encodes CDR1 SGHRS and CDR2 YFSETQ. Written as DNA, the CDR3 is TGCGCCAGCAGCATTGGACGGAACAATGAGCAGTTCTTC. Protein sequence: CASSIGRNNEQFF.

The V gene is TRBV3-1, the J gene TRBJ2-3; 7 nucleotides agree with TRBD2. V dropped 4 bases and J dropped 1; count of bases not matched to a gene: 8. This CDR3 spans 16 amino acids. The germline CDR1 and CDR2 sequences are LGHDT and YNNKEL (reference sequence). CDR3 region: CASSPPTSVGTDTQYF. CDR3 coding DNA: TGTGCCAGCAGCCCACCCACTAGCGTTGGCACAGATACGCAGTATTTT.

This sequence joins TRBV3-1 and TRBJ2-5, with TRBD2 matching over 10 bases. J was trimmed by 5 bases and V by 4 bases; bases with no gene match: 10. The CDR3 spans 16 residues. The germline gives CDR1 LGHDT, CDR2 YNNKEL (reference sequence). CDR3 nucleotide sequence: TGTGCCAGCAGCCCCGGTCCGGGACTAGCGAGCGAGACCCAGTACTTC. Amino acids: CASSPGPGLASETQYF.